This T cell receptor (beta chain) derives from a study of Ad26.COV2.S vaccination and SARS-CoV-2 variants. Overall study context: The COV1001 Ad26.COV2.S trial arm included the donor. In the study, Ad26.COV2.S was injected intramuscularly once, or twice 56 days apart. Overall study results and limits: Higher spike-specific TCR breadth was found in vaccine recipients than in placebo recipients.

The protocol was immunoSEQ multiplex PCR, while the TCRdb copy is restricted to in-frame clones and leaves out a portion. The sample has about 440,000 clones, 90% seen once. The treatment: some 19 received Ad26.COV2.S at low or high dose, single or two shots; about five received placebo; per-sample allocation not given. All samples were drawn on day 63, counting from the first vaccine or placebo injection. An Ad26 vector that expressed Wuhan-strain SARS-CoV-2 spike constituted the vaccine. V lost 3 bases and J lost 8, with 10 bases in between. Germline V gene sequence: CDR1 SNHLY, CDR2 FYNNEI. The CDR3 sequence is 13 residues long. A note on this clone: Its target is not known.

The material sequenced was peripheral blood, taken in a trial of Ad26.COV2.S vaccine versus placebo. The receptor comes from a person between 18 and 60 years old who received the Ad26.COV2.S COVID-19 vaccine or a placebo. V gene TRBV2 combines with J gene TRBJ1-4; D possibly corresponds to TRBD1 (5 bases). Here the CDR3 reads CASSEWEGEKLFF. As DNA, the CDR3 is TGTGCCAGCAGTGAGTGGGAGGGGGAAAAACTGTTTTTT.